A single TCR beta chain is shown here with its context. Its antigen is still unknown. One end of the junction fails to match germline, which may point to a read error. This record belongs to a study of cytomegalovirus exposure and HLA in healthy donors. Germline V lookup: CDR1 MNHEY, CDR2 SVGAGI. The CDR3 sequence is 16 residues long. 13 Jbeta primers and 60 Vbeta primers were used for the PCR. Here immunoSEQ multiplex PCR was the method, and the copy in TCRdb shows in-frame clones only, minus some. The table includes roughly 240,000 clones, roughly 78% detected once. Study-wide results and caveats: There were several of the most significant clusters that appeared linked to common viral pathogens in a later analysis. Sequencing depth across donors, presence/absence analyses assumed, was roughly uniform. Productive status was seen about 87% or about 30% of the time for most TCR beta V segments in an earlier analysis.

Sample: PBMCs. The chain has TRBV6-5 and TRBJ1-2, with D possibly TRBD1 on 6 matching bases. The receptor was isolated from a boy aged 5 to 17 in good health and CMV-seronegative. DNA for the CDR3: TGTGCCAGCAGTTACTTGCAGGGGACACCTAACCATGGCTACACCTTC. Its translation is CASSYLQGTPNHGYTF.